This T cell receptor beta chain is drawn from a study of shared clonotypes between healthy human individuals. Whole-study context: A donor's plate count was three for CD4 naive and three for CD4 memory; CD8 naive had two and CD8 memory one. Whole-study findings and limits: Larger estimated richness was generally recorded for naive subsets relative to memory subsets.

In the original processing: Junction-only sequences produced by ImmunoSEQ had no quality scores, so filtering differed. Clones were read by immunoSEQ multiplex PCR, and TCRdb kept only the in-frame ones, dropping some. The V and J calls and the clone size are those of that table, but D and trimming were determined from the DNA. The sample includes about 980,000 clones, about 80% of them seen just once. Worth noting for this clone: The antigen is not known.

This CDR3 has 16 residues. V shed 4 bases and J shed 0 bases, with 14 bases lying between them. CDR1 is SGDLS and CDR2 is YYNGEE in the germline V gene. Source material: memory CD4+ T cells sorted from blood. Documented subset: CD45RA-negative fraction. The origin of this receptor is a man aged 18 to 35 in good health. The chain links TRBV9 to TRBJ2-1, with D perhaps matching TRBD2 (6 bases). The CDR3 spells CASSPSRGGSYNEQFF. The CDR3 bases are TGTGCCAGCAGCCCGAGCCGGGGAGGCTCCTACAATGAGCAGTTCTTC. Complete variable domain (other parts from reference TRBV9 and TRBJ2-1): DSGVTQTPKHLITATGQRVTLRCSPRSGDLSVYWYQQSLDQGLQFLIQYYNGEERAKGNILERFSAQQFPDLHSELNLSSLELGDSALYFCASSPSRGGSYNEQFFGPGTRLTVL.